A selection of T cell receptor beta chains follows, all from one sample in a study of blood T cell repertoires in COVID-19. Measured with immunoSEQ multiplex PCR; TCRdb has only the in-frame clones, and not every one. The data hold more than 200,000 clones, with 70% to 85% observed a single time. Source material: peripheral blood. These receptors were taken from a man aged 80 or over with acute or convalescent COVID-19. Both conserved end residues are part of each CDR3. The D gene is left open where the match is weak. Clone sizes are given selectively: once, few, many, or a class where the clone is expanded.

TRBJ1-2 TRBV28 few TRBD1 TGTGCCAGCAGTCCTGGGGACAGGGGATTGTTAGCTAACTATGGCTACACCTTC CASSPGDRGLLANYGYTF
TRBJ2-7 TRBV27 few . TGTGCCAGCAGTAAGACCCGGACATTCTACGAGCAGTACTTC CASSKTRTFYEQYF
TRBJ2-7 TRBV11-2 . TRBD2 TGTGCCAGCAGCTTAGTAGGACTAGCGGCCGACGAGCAGTACTTC CASSLVGLAADEQYF
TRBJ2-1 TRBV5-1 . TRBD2 TGCGCCAGCAGCACGAACCGGGGGGTAAATGAGCAGTTCTTC CASSTNRGVNEQFF
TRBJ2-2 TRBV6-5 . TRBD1 TGTGCCAGCAGGGGGACAGGAGTGAACACCGGGGAGCTGTTTTTT CASRGTGVNTGELFF
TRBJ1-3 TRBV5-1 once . TGCGCCAGCAGCTTGGAGGGACACAGATACTCTGGAAACACCATATATTTT CASSLEGHRYSGNTIYF
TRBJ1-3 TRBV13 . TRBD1 TGTGCCAGCAGCCGAACGGGACAGGTTGGAAACACCATATATTTT CASSRTGQVGNTIYF
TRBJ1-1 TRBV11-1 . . TGTGCCAGCAGCCTTAGGAGTGAAGCTTTCTTT CASSLRSEAFF
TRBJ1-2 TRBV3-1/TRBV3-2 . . TGTGCCAGCAGCCAAGTCGGGCAGGCTGGAGGCTATGGCTACACCTTC CASSQVGQAGGYGYTF
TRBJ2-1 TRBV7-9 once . TGTGCCAGCAGCTCCACTTGGGACTTCAATGAGCAGTTCTTC CASSSTWDFNEQFF
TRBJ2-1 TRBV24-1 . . TGTGCCACCAGTGATGGTGTTAGCTCCTACAATGAGCAGTTCTTC CATSDGVSSYNEQFF
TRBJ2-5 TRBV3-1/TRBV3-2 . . TGTGCCAGCAGCCTAACAGCGGAGGGAGAGACCCAGTACTTC CASSLTAEGETQYF
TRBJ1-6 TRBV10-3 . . TGTGCCATCAGTAGGTCGGCAGGCTATAATTCACCCCTCCACTTT CAISRSAGYNSPLHF
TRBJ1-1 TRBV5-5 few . TGTGCCAGCACCATAGGACAGAATCAGCCTGAAGCTTTCTTT CASTIGQNQPEAFF
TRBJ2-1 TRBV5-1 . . TGCGCCAGCAGCTTTCAGGGGACCTCCTACAATGAGCAGTTCTTC CASSFQGTSYNEQFF
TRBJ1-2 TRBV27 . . TGTGTCAGCAGGCTCAAAGGAACAGGGTCTGGCTACACCTTC CVSRLKGTGSGYTF
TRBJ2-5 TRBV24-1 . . TGTGCCACCAGTGATAGGGCAGGGCAAGAGACCCAGTACTTC CATSDRAGQETQYF
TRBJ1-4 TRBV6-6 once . TGTGCCAGCAAGGGGCCCTCAAGTGAAAAACTGTTTTTT CASKGPSSEKLFF
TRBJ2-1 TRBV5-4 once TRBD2 TGTGCCAGCAGCTTAAGCGGGGGGCCTTACAATGAGCAGTTCTTC CASSLSGGPYNEQFF
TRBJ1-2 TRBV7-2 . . TGTGCCAGCAGCTTAGAGGCCCGGGACTATGGCTACACCTTC CASSLEARDYGYTF
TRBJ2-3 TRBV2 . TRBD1 TGTGCCAGCATGCGTGGACAGGCTGTAGATACGCAGTATTTT CASMRGQAVDTQYF
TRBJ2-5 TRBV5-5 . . TGTGCCAGCAGCCCCCCCAGGGTCGAGACCCAGTACTTC CASSPPRVETQYF
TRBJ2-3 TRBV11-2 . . TGTGCCAGCAGCTTAGGCCCTGGGAGTTTAGATACGCAGTATTTT CASSLGPGSLDTQYF
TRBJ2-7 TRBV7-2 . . TGTGCCAGCAGCTTACTCCCCCAGTCCAACGAGCAGTACTTC CASSLLPQSNEQYF
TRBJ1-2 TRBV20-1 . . TGCAGTGCTAGAGGGACAGTCGGCTACACCTTC CSARGTVGYTF
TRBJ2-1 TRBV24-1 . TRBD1 TGTGCCACCAGTGACCCCCAACCCACAGGGGATGAGCAGTTCTTC CATSDPQPTGDEQFF
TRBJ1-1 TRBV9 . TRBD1 TGTGCCAGCAGCGTAGACGGACAGGGGTCGGCTGAAGCTTTCTTT CASSVDGQGSAEAFF
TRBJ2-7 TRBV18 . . TGTGCCAGCTCACTTGTGGGGCCTAGCTCCTACGAGCAGTACTTC CASSLVGPSSYEQYF
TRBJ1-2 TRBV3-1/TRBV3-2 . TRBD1 TGTGCCAGCAGCCCTAGGACAGGGGGGCTGCGCACCTTC CASSPRTGGLRTF
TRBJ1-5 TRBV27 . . TGTGCCAGCAGCTTCTCGAGGAGGAGCAATCAGCCCCAGCATTTT CASSFSRRSNQPQHF
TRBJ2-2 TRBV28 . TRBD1 TGTGCCAGCAGTTTACCGGACAGGGGGCTGACCGGGGAGCTGTTTTTT CASSLPDRGLTGELFF
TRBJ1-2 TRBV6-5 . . TGTGCCAGCAGTTACGGTAGCGAATATGGCTACACCTTC CASSYGSEYGYTF
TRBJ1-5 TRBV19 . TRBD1 TGTGCCAGTAGCAGGACAGGGGGCTACCATAGCAATCAGCCCCAGCATTTT CASSRTGGYHSNQPQHF
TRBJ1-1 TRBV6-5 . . TGTGCCAGCACGGAGGGTTTCGGCACTGAAGCTTTCTTT CASTEGFGTEAFF
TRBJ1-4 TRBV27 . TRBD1 TGTGCCAGCAGTCCCCGGCCAGGGGGCGCAAAGGAAAAACTGTTTTTT CASSPRPGGAKEKLFF
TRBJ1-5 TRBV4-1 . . TGCGCCAGCAGCCAAGATCTGGTACAGGGTTTCAATCAGCCCCAGCATTTT CASSQDLVQGFNQPQHF
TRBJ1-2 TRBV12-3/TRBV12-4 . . TGTGCCAGCAGTTTAGCGCGCGGGGGCTACACCTTC CASSLARGGYTF
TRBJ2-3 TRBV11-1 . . TGTGCCAGCGGCCAACAAGTGTCCACAGATACGCAGTATTTT CASGQQVSTDTQYF
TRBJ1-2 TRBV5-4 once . TGTGCCAGCAGCTTAATTAATACAGGGTCTAACTATGGCTACACCTTC CASSLINTGSNYGYTF
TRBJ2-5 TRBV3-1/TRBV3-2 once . TGTGCCAGCAGCTCCTCCCTCCGAGCACGCGTGGAGACCCAGTACTTC CASSSSLRARVETQYF
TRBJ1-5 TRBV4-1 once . TGCGCCAGCAGCCAGGACAGTATAGAACAGCCCCAGCATTTT CASSQDSIEQPQHF
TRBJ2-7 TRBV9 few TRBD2 TGTGCCAGCAGCGTAGGTCCCCTGGGGGGGGACGAGCAGTACTTC CASSVGPLGGDEQYF
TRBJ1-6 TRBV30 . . TGTGCCTGGAGTAATGGACAGATCTATAATTCACCCCTCCACTTT CAWSNGQIYNSPLHF
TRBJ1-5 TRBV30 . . TGTGCCTGGAGTGTATCGGGGAACAATCAGCCCCAGCATTTT CAWSVSGNNQPQHF
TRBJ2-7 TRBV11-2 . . TGTGCCAGCAGCTTAAATGAGGGCTTCCCCTACGAGCAGTACTTC CASSLNEGFPYEQYF
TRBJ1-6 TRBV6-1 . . TGTGCCAGCAGTGAAGTGCGAGCCTATAATTCACCCCTCCACTTT CASSEVRAYNSPLHF
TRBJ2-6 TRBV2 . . TGTGCCAGCAGAACGGCAGGGAATTCTGGGGCCAACGTCCTGACTTTC CASRTAGNSGANVLTF
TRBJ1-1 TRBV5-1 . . TGCGCCAGCAGCTTTAGTACAGGGATCATGAACACTGAAGCTTTCTTT CASSFSTGIMNTEAFF
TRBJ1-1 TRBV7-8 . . TGTGCCAGCAGCCGCTGGTCGGGGACTGAAGCTTTCTTT CASSRWSGTEAFF
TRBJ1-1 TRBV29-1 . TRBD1 TGCAGCGTCCAACAGGGGCAGAACACTGAAGCTTTCTTT CSVQQGQNTEAFF
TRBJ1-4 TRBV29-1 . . TGCAGCGTCAAAGAGGGTGCAACTAATGAAAAACTGTTTTTT CSVKEGATNEKLFF
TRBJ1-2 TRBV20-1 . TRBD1 TGCAGTGCTAGTGGGACAGGGGGGCCCGGCTACACCTTC CSASGTGGPGYTF
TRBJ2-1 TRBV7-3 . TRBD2 TGTGCCAGCAGCTTAACCCCAGGGACTAGCGGGAGGAGGCGCAATGAGCAGTTCTTC CASSLTPGTSGRRRNEQFF
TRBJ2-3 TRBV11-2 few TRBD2 TGTGCCAGCAGGACTAGCGGGAGAGGGACGACAGATACGCAGTATTTT CASRTSGRGTTDTQYF
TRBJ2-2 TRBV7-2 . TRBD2 TGTGCCAGCATGTCCTCTAGCGGGGGGAACACCGGGGAGCTGTTTTTT CASMSSSGGNTGELFF
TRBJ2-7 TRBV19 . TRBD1 TGTGCCAGTAGTATAGGACAGGGAAGCTACGAGCAGTACTTC CASSIGQGSYEQYF
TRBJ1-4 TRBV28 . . TGTGCCAGCAGTTTCCCGACAGAGGCTAATGAAAAACTGTTTTTT CASSFPTEANEKLFF
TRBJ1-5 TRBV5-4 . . TGTGCCAGCAGCTTGGCCGGAGGACCCAATCAGCCCCAGCATTTT CASSLAGGPNQPQHF
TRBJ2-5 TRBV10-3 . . TGTGCCATCTCCCCTACAGGTTACCAAGAGACCCAGTACTTC CAISPTGYQETQYF